One and the same sample provided the 32 T cell receptor beta chains below, sequenced in a study of blood T cell repertoires in COVID-19. Sequencing used immunoSEQ multiplex PCR; TCRdb keeps in-frame clones, though not all of them. The sample has 65,000 or so clones; roughly 87% are singletons. Sequencing used peripheral blood. These receptors originate from a human donor with acute or convalescent COVID-19. The donor label of this sample is uncertain.

The chain joins TRBV10-3 to TRBJ2-6; 8 positions match TRBD2. This CDR3 contains 17 residues. Trimming cost V 6 bases and J 1 base; bases outside gene matches: 8. The germline V gene encodes CDR1 ENHRY and CDR2 SYGVKD. The CDR3 coding sequence is TGTGCCATCAGCATACTAGCGGAAATTTCTGGGGCCAACGTCCTGACTTTC. It specifies CAISILAEISGANVLTF.

The V gene is TRBV6-4, the J gene TRBJ2-3, with TRBD1 matching 8 bases. V lost 5 bases and J lost 4; bases outside the gene matches: 5. Germline values: CDR1 MRHNA, CDR2 SNTAGT. CDR3 length: 14 amino acids. CDR3 amino acids: CASSRQGSPDTQYF. CDR3 nucleotides: TGTGCCAGCAGTAGACAGGGGAGCCCAGATACGCAGTATTTT.

The chain has TRBV11-2 and TRBJ2-7, with 9 bases fitting TRBD1. J was trimmed by 6 bases and V by 0 bases; bases with no gene match: 6. Germline V lookup: CDR1 SGHAT, CDR2 FQNNGV. This CDR3 has 15 residues. The CDR3 coding sequence is TGTGCCAGCAGCTTAGAGACAGGGGGTACCCGCGAGCAGTACTTC. Translating gives CASSLETGGTREQYF.

This chain connects TRBV2 to TRBJ2-5; 7 bases align to TRBD2. Looked up from germline, CDR1 is SNHLY and CDR2 is FYNNEI. V was clipped by 8 bases and J by 4 bases; unmatched bases: 4. This CDR3 is built from 12 residues. The CDR3 region is CASLREGETQYF. CDR3 nucleotide sequence: TGTGCCAGCCTAAGGGAGGGAGAGACCCAGTACTTC.

The genes are TRBV5-6 and TRBJ2-7; no clear D. This CDR3 has 12 residues. V was pared by 0 bases and J by 4 bases, with 5 bases between. Germline lookup yields CDR1 SGHDT and CDR2 YYEEEE. The CDR3, as DNA: TGTGCCAGCAGCTTGGCTCAGTACGAGCAGTACGTC. It codes for CASSLAQYEQYV.

V and J are TRBV19 and TRBJ2-4; 8 positions agree with TRBD1. Germline CDR1 reads LNHDA; CDR2 reads SQIVND (reference sequence). The CDR3 is 16 residues long. The junction had 7 bases not matched to a gene; V was cut back by 5 bases and J by 1 base. The CDR3 region has the DNA TGTGCCAGTAGTCTGAACAGGGGGTTGGCCAAAAACATTCAGTACTTC. This gives the protein CASSLNRGLAKNIQYF.

The J gene is TRBJ2-6, the V gene TRBV7-9, with D hard to call. Germline CDR1 and CDR2: SEHNR and FQNEAQ (reference sequence). The CDR3 has 16 amino acids. Between the trimmed V and J ends, which lost 5 bases and 0 bases, there was a span of 11 bases. For the CDR3, the DNA is TGTGCCAGCAGCGTATCCAGGAACTCTGGGGCCAACGTCCTGACTTTC. This encodes CASSVSRNSGANVLTF.

The V call is TRBV11-2, the J call TRBJ2-7; 9 nucleotides align to TRBD2. Unmatched junction bases numbered 14, after V lost 7 bases and J lost 7 bases. This CDR3 is built from 15 residues. Looked up from germline, CDR1 is SGHAT and CDR2 is FQNNGV. CDR3 nucleotides: TGTGCCAGCACCAAGGGGCGGGAGGGCCATAGGGAGCAGTACTTC. It specifies CASTKGREGHREQYF.

V usage is TRBV9 and J usage is TRBJ1-1; D is uncertain. V gave up 4 bases and J gave up 1 base, with 11 bases separating them. Germline CDR1 and CDR2: SGDLS and YYNGEE. The CDR3 length is 14 residues. For the CDR3, the DNA is TGTGCCAGCAGCATACAGACATCGAACACTGAAGCTTTCTTT. As protein: CASSIQTSNTEAFF.

This chain joins TRBV19 and TRBJ1-1, with 7 nucleotides matching TRBD1. CDR1 is LNHDA, CDR2 SQIVND, per germline (reference sequence). This CDR3 contains 15 residues. J gave up 6 bases and V 6 bases, and 13 bases lay outside the gene matches. The CDR3: CASRRFRGRNPEAFF. The CDR3 DNA is TGTGCCAGTAGAAGGTTTAGGGGGCGCAACCCTGAAGCTTTCTTT.

The chain uses TRBV13 and TRBJ2-3, with 9 bases fitting TRBD2. Germline V gene data show CDR1 as PRHDT and CDR2 as FYEKMQ (reference sequence). The junction had 11 bases not matched to a gene; V was cut back by 5 bases and J by 5 bases. The CDR3 runs 16 residues. CDR3 region: CASSPFSGGRVDTQYF. Here the CDR3 DNA reads TGTGCCAGCAGCCCTTTTTCGGGCGGGAGGGTAGATACGCAGTATTTT.

The chain links TRBV7-9 to TRBJ2-4; 8 bases line up with TRBD1. Trimming removed 2 bases from V and 0 bases from J; junction bases left unmatched: 6. The CDR3 runs to 17 residues. The V gene's germline CDR1 is SEHNR and CDR2 FQNEAQ (reference sequence). The CDR3 coding sequence is TGTGCCAGCAGCTTACCGTTCACAGGGGGAGCCAAAAACATTCAGTACTTC. This codes for CASSLPFTGGAKNIQYF.

This sequence joins TRBV11-1 and TRBJ2-1; 13 bases line up with TRBD2. The CDR3 has 16 residues. The ends lost 5 bases at V and 10 bases at J; junction bases unmatched: 11. The V gene's germline CDR1 is SGHAT and CDR2 FQDESV (reference sequence). The CDR3 coding sequence is TGTGCCAGCAGCCGATGGACTAGCGGGAGTCCCCAGGAGCAGTTCTTC. Amino acid sequence: CASSRWTSGSPQEQFF.

The chain employs TRBV7-6 and TRBJ1-6, with D possibly TRBD1 on 5 matching bases. Germline V gene sequence: CDR1 SGHVS, CDR2 FNYEAQ. Deletions cut 1 base from V and 0 bases from J, with 16 bases between. The length of the CDR3 is 19 residues. The CDR3 DNA follows: TGTGCCAGCAGCTTAGTAGGGGCAGGGCCGAGCTCCTATAATTCACCCCTCCACTTT. This sequence encodes CASSLVGAGPSSYNSPLHF.

V usage is TRBV7-2 and J usage is TRBJ1-2; TRBD1 matches at 11 bases. This CDR3 contains 15 residues. CDR1 is SGHTA and CDR2 is FQGNSA in the germline V gene. V lost 4 bases and J lost 1; bases outside the gene matches: 2. CDR3 bases: TGTGCCAGCAGCTCGGGACAGGGGGTTAACTATGGCTACACCTTC. As protein: CASSSGQGVNYGYTF.

Note on this clone: The junction shows a germline mismatch at one end, possibly a read error. The chain employs TRBV15 and TRBJ1-1, with unresolved D. Germline CDR1 reads LNHNV; CDR2 reads YYDKDF (reference sequence). The CDR3 length is 14 residues. The CDR3 DNA is TGTGCCACCAGCCGTCGACAAAGGAACTCTGAAGCTTTCTTT. Its protein product is CATSRRQRNSEAFF.

The chain uses TRBV7-3 and TRBJ2-1, with 7 nucleotides matching TRBD2. V dropped 0 bases and J dropped 0; count of bases not matched to a gene: 5. The CDR3 runs to 17 residues. Germline CDR1 SGHTA, CDR2 FQGTGA. The CDR3 DNA is TGTGCCAGCAGCTTAACCAGCGGGGTGAGCTCCTACAATGAGCAGTTCTTC. Amino acids: CASSLTSGVSSYNEQFF.

V gene TRBV12-3 or TRBV12-4 combines with J gene TRBJ2-1, with a tentative D call TRBD2 (6 bases). With 6 bases removed from V and 4 bases from J, the gap between germline ends came to 10 bases. The CDR3 runs 13 residues. The CDR3 spells CASRELAYNEQFF. As DNA, the CDR3 is TGTGCCAGCAGGGAACTAGCTTACAATGAGCAGTTCTTC.

The chain is built from TRBV7-8 and TRBJ1-3; 7 nucleotides agree with TRBD1. V lost 4 bases to trimming and J lost 0 bases; unmatched junction nucleotides: 6. Germline CDR1 is SGHVS and CDR2 is FQNEAQ. The CDR3 is made up of 16 amino acids. The CDR3 region is CASSWGQRDSGNTIYF. The CDR3 coding sequence is TGTGCCAGCAGCTGGGGACAGCGAGACTCTGGAAACACCATATATTTT. Variable domain in full (rest from reference TRBV7-8 and TRBJ1-3): GAGVSQSPRYKVAKRGQDVALRCDPISGHVSLFWYQQALGQGPEFLTYFQNEAQLDKSGLPSDRFFAERPEGSVSTLKIQRTQQEDSAVYLCASSWGQRDSGNTIYFGEGSWLTVV.

V and J are TRBV7-9 and TRBJ2-5; 8 bases are a match to TRBD2. The ends lost 0 bases at V and 0 bases at J; junction bases unmatched: 6. The CDR3 loop spans 17 amino acids. CDR1 is SEHNR and CDR2 is FQNEAQ in the germline V gene (reference sequence). This CDR3 reads CASSLAQVAGNQETQYF. The CDR3 coding sequence is TGTGCCAGCAGCTTAGCTCAGGTAGCGGGGAACCAAGAGACCCAGTACTTC.

The CDR3 protein is CASSLRQSTDTQYF. The CDR3 DNA sequence: TGTGCCAGCAGTCTAAGACAAAGCACAGATACGCAGTATTTT. This chain links TRBV28 with TRBJ2-3, with D unresolved. V was shortened by 5 bases and J by 0 bases, with 9 bases between the two germline ends. CDR3 size: 14 residues. In germline, CDR1 is MDHEN, CDR2 SYDVKM.

The chain links TRBV28 to TRBJ2-7; TRBD2 aligns across 7 bases. The length of the CDR3 is 19 residues. The germline CDR1 and CDR2 sequences are MDHEN and SYDVKM. Germline trimming cut 3 bases from V and 0 bases from J; bases unmatched to any gene: 17. The CDR3 region is CASSLLGEGPTQNSYEQYF. CDR3 bases: TGTGCCAGCAGTTTGTTGGGGGAGGGCCCCACTCAAAACTCCTACGAGCAGTACTTC.

V gene TRBV5-5 combines with J gene TRBJ2-7; perhaps TRBD1 as D (6 bases). The CDR3 covers 13 residues. Germline loops: CDR1 SGHKS, CDR2 YYEKEE (reference sequence). The V and J ends lost 5 bases and 2 bases respectively, with 11 bases between them. The CDR3 coding sequence is TGTGCCAGCAGTCGGGACATAGCCTACGAGCAGTACGTC. Its translation: CASSRDIAYEQYV.

The gene calls are TRBV12-3 or TRBV12-4 and TRBJ2-3; D gene unclear. This CDR3 has 11 residues. Between the trimmed V and J ends, which lost 6 bases and 9 bases, there was a span of 10 bases. This chain's CDR3 is CASSAGFTQYF. DNA for the CDR3: TGTGCCAGCAGCGCCGGGTTCACGCAGTATTTT.

This clone occurred once. This chain links TRBV28 with TRBJ2-7; 9 bases agree with TRBD1. V lost 3 bases to trimming and J lost 3 bases; unmatched junction nucleotides: 6. CDR1 is MDHEN, CDR2 SYDVKM, per germline. This CDR3 has 15 residues. In nucleotides, the CDR3 is TGTGCCAGCAGTTTCAAGGGACAGGGTTTCTACGAGCAGTACGTC. It codes for CASSFKGQGFYEQYV.

This chain links TRBV11-3 with TRBJ2-5; possibly TRBD2 for D (6 bases). Trimming left V 5 bases short and J 2 bases short, with 15 bases between. The CDR3 is made up of 15 amino acids. Germline V CDR1 and CDR2: SGHNT, YENEEA. Here the CDR3 DNA reads TGTGCCAGCAGCCCGCGGAGAAGCGGGCAAGAGACCCAGTACTTC. Protein sequence: CASSPRRSGQETQYF.

V gene TRBV27 combines with J gene TRBJ1-1; D is unresolved. The CDR3 is 13 amino acids. Trimming took off 6 bases at V and 5 bases at J, with 13 bases between the two ends. CDR1 MNHEY and CDR2 SMNVEV come from the germline V gene (reference sequence). CDR3 loop: CASRGLAVTEAFF. CDR3 nucleotides: TGTGCCAGCAGGGGCTTGGCCGTAACTGAAGCTTTCTTT.

This rearrangement joins TRBV5-6 to TRBJ2-5; D possibly corresponds to TRBD1 (5 bases). The ends were cut back, 4 bases at V and 7 bases at J, with 14 bases in the middle. Germline V gives CDR1 SGHDT, CDR2 YYEEEE. This CDR3 region has 13 residues. The CDR3 protein is CASSVLGAATQYF. Here the CDR3 DNA reads TGTGCCAGCAGCGTCCTTGGGGCTGCGACCCAGTACTTC.

This clone came up once. Here the CDR3 reads CASSTNRALNTEAFF. CDR3 nucleotide sequence: TGTGCCAGCAGCACTAACAGGGCCCTGAACACTGAAGCTTTCTTT. This chain joins TRBV11-2 and TRBJ1-1, with a weak D call TRBD1 (6 bases). Germline values: CDR1 SGHAT, CDR2 FQNNGV. The CDR3 has 15 amino acids. Trimming stripped 5 bases from V and 0 bases from J, with 13 bases between.

The rearrangement links TRBV10-3 to TRBJ1-5; D gene uncertain. Germline CDR1 ENHRY, CDR2 SYGVKD. The CDR3 is 13 residues long. V was clipped by 4 bases and J by 6 bases, with 10 bases between them. DNA of the CDR3: TGTGCCATCAGTGGCCGGGAATCTCAGCCCCAGCATTTT. As protein: CAISGRESQPQHF.

The CDR3 reads CASGKTSGSYNEQFF. In DNA, the CDR3 is TGTGCTAGTGGTAAAACTAGCGGGAGTTACAATGAGCAGTTCTTC. The J gene is TRBJ2-1, the V gene TRBV12-5, with 11 nucleotides matching TRBD2. V was pared by 5 bases and J by 4 bases, with 4 bases of the junction left unmatched. Germline V gene data show CDR1 as LGHNT and CDR2 as FRNRAP. This CDR3 is 15 amino acids long. Based on the CDR3 plus reference TRBV12-5 and TRBJ2-1, the full variable domain is DARVTQTPRHKVTEMGQEVTMRCQPILGHNTVFWYRQTMMQGLELLAYFRNRAPLDDSGMPKDRFSAEMPDATLATLKIQPSEPRDSAVYFCASGKTSGSYNEQFFGPGTRLTVL.

The V and J genes are TRBV28 and TRBJ1-4, with TRBD1 matching over 7 bases. This CDR3 spans 14 amino acids. Germline V gene sequence: CDR1 MDHEN, CDR2 SYDVKM. V shed 8 bases, J shed 5 bases, and the junction held 8 bases outside the gene matches. The CDR3 DNA follows: TGTGCCAGCTCTCCGGGACAGACGAATGAAAAACTGTTTTTT. It codes for CASSPGQTNEKLFF.